The source of this TCR beta chain is a study of T cell repertoires in cytomegalovirus infection. Across the whole study: Both recently identified HLA-C-restricted and well-studied HLA-B-restricted CMV epitopes were used in the study.

Study observations and caveats: Summed frequency of shared TCR beta families picked out CMV carriers who also had the relevant HLA. HLA-C-restricted, CMV-specific TCR beta clonotypes were dominant ex vivo.

Trimming at V came to 9 bases and at J to 5 bases, leaving 8 bases not matched to a gene. The CDR3 contains 14 residues. CDR1 is SNHLY and CDR2 is FYNNEI in the germline V gene. Via MiXCR, TCRdb re-called the reads, giving one row per CDR3 protein. This table holds about a million distinct CDR3 sequences, roughly 30% found once. Regarding this clonotype: The antigen is undetermined.

The clonotype was recovered from a human donor in good health (CMV status not recorded). Some clones in this sample may be carry-over from other donors' samples. Sequenced material: cultured CD8+ T cells from PBMCs, taken from culture after CMV antigen stimulation. The chain is built from TRBV2 and TRBJ2-2; 8 bases map to TRBD2. As DNA, the CDR3 is TGTGCCAGGGAAAGGGTAGCGGGGACCGGGGAGCTGTTTTTT. Translating gives CARERVAGTGELFF. The full variable domain, completed using reference TRBV2 and TRBJ2-2, is EPEVTQTPSHQVTQMGQEVILRCVPISNHLYFYWYRQILGQKVEFLVSFYNNEISEKSEIFDDQFSVERPDGSNFTLKIRSTKLEDSAMYFCARERVAGTGELFFGEGSRLTVL.